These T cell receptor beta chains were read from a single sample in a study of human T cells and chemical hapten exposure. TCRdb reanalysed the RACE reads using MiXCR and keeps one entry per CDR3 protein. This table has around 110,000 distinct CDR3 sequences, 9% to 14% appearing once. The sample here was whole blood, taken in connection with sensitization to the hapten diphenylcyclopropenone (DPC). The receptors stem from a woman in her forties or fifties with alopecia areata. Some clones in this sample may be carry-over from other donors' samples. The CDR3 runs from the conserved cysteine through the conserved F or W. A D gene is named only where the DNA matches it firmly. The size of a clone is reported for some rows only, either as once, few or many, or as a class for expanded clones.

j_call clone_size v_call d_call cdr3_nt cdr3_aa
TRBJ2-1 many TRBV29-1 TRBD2 TGCAGCGTTGAAGACCTCGGACTAGGGTCCTACAATGAGCAGTTCTTC CSVEDLGLGSYNEQFF
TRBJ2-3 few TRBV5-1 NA TGCGCCAGCAGCTTGAGTCAGGAAGATACGCAGTATTTT CASSLSQEDTQYF
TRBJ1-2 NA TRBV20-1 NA TGCAGTGCTAGAGATGTAGACAGATACAGATCTAACTATGGCTACACCTTC CSARDVDRYRSNYGYTF
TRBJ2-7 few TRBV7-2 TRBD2 TGTGCCAGCAGCGCGGCGCGGGCGGGAGAGGACGAGCAGTACTTC CASSAARAGEDEQYF
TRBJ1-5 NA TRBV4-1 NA TGCGCCAGCAGCCAGTCAGCGGTGGAACCAAAAAATCAGCCCCAGCATTTT CASSQSAVEPKNQPQHF
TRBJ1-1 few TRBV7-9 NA TGTGCCAGCAGCTTAGGGGGACAAGCTGAAGCTTTCTTT CASSLGGQAEAFF
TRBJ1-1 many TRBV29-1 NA TGCAGCGTTGAAGATCCTGGCACTGAAGCTTTCTTT CSVEDPGTEAFF
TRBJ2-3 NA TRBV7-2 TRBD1 TGTGCCAGCAGCTTAGGGGGACAGGGGAAGACAGATACGCAGTATTTT CASSLGGQGKTDTQYF
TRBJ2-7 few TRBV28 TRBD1 TGTGCCAGCGGGACGGGACAGATGTACGAGCAGTACTTC CASGTGQMYEQYF
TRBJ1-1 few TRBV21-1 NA TGTGCCAGCAGCAAGTTTGACCGCGCTTTCTTT CASSKFDRAFF
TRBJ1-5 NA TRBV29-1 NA TGCAGCGTTGGAGATATCCCTGGCCAGCCCCAGCATTTT CSVGDIPGQPQHF
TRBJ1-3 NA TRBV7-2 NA TGTGCCAGCAGCCAGAACAGACAGGGAAACACCATATATTTT CASSQNRQGNTIYF
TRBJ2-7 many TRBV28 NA TGTGCCTCAGCCCGACAGATCGGCGAGCAGTACTTC CASARQIGEQYF
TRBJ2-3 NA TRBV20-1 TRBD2 TGCAGTGCTAGAGTGGGACTAGCGGGAGTCGATACGCAGTATTTT CSARVGLAGVDTQYF
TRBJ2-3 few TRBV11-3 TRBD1 TGTGCCAGCAGCTTAGATGGACAGGGGGCGTTGGATACGCAGTATTTT CASSLDGQGALDTQYF
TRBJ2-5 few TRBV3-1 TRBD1 TGTGCCAGCAGCCAACTACCGGGACAGGGTATGGAGACCCAGTACTTC CASSQLPGQGMETQYF
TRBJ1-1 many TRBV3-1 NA TGTGCCAGCAGCCAAACCACTCCTCAGGGTTTAGCTTTCTTT CASSQTTPQGLAFF
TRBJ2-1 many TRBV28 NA TGTGCCAGCAGTCAGGTAGGGCTGCTATACAATGAGCAGTTCTTC CASSQVGLLYNEQFF
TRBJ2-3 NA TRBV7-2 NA TGTGCCAGCAGCTCCTACCTTAGCACAGATACGCAGTATTTT CASSSYLSTDTQYF
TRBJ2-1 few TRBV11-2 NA TGTGCCAGCAGCTTAGGCGAGCTACAAAGCTCCTACAATGAGCAGTTCTTC CASSLGELQSSYNEQFF
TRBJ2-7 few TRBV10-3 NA TGTGCCATCAGTTTACAGGGGACTTCCTACGAGCAGTACTTC CAISLQGTSYEQYF
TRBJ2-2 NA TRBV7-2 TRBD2 TGTGCCAGCAGGAGAGGCGGGAGGGCTTCCACCGGGGAGCTGTTTTTT CASRRGGRASTGELFF
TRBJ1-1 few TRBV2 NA TGTGCCAGCTTAAAGACGGTCACGAGCACTGAAGCTTTCTTT CASLKTVTSTEAFF
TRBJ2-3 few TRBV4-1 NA TGCGCCAGCAGCCAGGTGGGGGTCCCCCCAGATACGCAGTATTTT CASSQVGVPPDTQYF
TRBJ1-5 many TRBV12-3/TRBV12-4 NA TGTGCCAGCAGTGGACAGCGGGGTCAGCCCCAGCATTTT CASSGQRGQPQHF
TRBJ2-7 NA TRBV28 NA TGTGCCAGCAGTTCCCGGGTGGCGGCTTTATACGAGCAGTACTTC CASSSRVAALYEQYF
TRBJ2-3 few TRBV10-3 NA TGTGCCACCCAGGACACTAAATCCACAGATACGCAGTATTTT CATQDTKSTDTQYF
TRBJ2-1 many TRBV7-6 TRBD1 TGTGCCAGCAGCCCTACAGGGGGCGGCTACGGTGAGCAGTTCTTC CASSPTGGGYGEQFF
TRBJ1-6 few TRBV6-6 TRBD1 TGTGCCAGTCTGGACAGGGGGAATTCACCCCTCCACTTT CASLDRGNSPLHF
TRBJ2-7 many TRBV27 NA TGTGCCAGCAGTTTAGAGGACAGTCGTTACGAGCAGTACTTC CASSLEDSRYEQYF
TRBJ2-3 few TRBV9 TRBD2 TGTGCCAGCAGCGTAGTGACGACTAGCGGTCCGGACTTT CASSVVTTSGPDF
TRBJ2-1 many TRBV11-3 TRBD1 TGTGCCAGCAGCTCCCCGGGACAGGGGACCAATGAGCAGTTCTTC CASSSPGQGTNEQFF
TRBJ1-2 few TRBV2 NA TGTGCCAGCTCAGTCGGGGTTAACTATGGCTACACCTTC CASSVGVNYGYTF
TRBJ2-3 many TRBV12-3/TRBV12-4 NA TGTGCCAGCAGTCGTAACTCCAACACAGATACGCAGTATTTT CASSRNSNTDTQYF
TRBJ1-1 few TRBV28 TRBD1 TGTGCCAGCAGTTTAGCCGGGACAGGGAGGGCTGAAGCTTTCTTT CASSLAGTGRAEAFF
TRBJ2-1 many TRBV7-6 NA TGTGCCAGCAGCTTTAATAGAAATGAGCAGTTCTTC CASSFNRNEQFF
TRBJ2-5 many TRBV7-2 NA TGTGCCAGCAGCTTAGTCGGGAGTTCGGAGACCCAGTACTTC CASSLVGSSETQYF
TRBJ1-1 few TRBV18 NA TGTGCCAGCTCACAGCAGACCATGAACACTGAAGCTTTCTTT CASSQQTMNTEAFF
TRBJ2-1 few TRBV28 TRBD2 TGTGCCAGCAGGACTAGCTCCCCCCCGTCCTACAATGAGCAGTTCTTC CASRTSSPPSYNEQFF
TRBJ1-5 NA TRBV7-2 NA TGTGCCAGCAGCTTACTTCAGGGCAATCAGCCCCAGCATTTT CASSLLQGNQPQHF
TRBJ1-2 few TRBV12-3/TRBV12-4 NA TGTGCCAGCAGTTTGAGTCTTTTGCGTTACACCTTC CASSLSLLRYTF
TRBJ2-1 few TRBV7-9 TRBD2 TGTGCCAGCAGCTCTTTGGCGGCGGGAGTGAACATGGAGCAGTTCTTC CASSSLAAGVNMEQFF
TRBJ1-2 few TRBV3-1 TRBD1 TGTGCCAGCAGCCAAGGAGGGGGCCGGTTTGGCTACACCTTC CASSQGGGRFGYTF
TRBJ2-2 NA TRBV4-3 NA TGCGCCAGCAGCCAAGAAGGGGGTAACAGGGACTCGAACACCGGGGAGCTGTTTTTT CASSQEGGNRDSNTGELFF
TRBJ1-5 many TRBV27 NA TGTGCCAGCAAGACGGGGGGTCAGCCCCAGCATTTT CASKTGGQPQHF
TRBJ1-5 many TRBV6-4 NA TGTGCCAGCAGTGAAAGGGAAGGTGGCAATCAGCCCCAGCATTTT CASSEREGGNQPQHF
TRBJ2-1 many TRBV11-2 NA TGTGCCAGCAGCTTAGATCGCCCCAACATGGGGCACAATGAGCAGTTCTTC CASSLDRPNMGHNEQFF
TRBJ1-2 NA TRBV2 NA TGTGCCAGCAGTGAAGTTAACTATGGCTACACCTTC CASSEVNYGYTF